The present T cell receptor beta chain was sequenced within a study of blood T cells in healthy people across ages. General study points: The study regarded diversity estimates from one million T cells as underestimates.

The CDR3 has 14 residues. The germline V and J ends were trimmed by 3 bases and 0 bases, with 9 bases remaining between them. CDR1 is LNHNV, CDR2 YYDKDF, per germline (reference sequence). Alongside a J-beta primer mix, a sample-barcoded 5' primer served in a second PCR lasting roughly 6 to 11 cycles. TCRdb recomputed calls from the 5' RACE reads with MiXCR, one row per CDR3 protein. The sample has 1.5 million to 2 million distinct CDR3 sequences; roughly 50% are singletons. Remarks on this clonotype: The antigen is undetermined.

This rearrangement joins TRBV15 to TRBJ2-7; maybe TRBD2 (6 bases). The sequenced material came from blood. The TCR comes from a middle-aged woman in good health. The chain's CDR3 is CATSSRGSSYEQYF. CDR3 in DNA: TGTGCCACCAGCAGCCGGGGGTCCTCCTACGAGCAGTACTTC.